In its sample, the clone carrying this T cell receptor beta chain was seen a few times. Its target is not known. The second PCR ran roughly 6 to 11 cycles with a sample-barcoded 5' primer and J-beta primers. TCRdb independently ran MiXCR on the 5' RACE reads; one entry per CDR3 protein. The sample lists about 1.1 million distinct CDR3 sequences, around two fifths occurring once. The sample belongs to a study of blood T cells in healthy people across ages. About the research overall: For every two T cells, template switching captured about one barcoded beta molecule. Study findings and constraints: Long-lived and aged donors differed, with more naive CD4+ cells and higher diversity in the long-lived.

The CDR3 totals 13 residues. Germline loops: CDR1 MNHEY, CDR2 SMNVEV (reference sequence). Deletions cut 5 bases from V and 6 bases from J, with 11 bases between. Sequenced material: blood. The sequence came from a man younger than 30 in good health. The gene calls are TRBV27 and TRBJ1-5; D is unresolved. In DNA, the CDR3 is TGTGCCAGCAGTGTTGGGCGGGGTCAGCCCCAGCATTTT. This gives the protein CASSVGRGQPQHF.